The present entry profiles one TCR beta chain with its context. Its specificity is not known. This record comes from a study of T cell repertoires in cytomegalovirus infection. Study-level information: A matching HLA type, together with CMV infection, was signaled by public TCR beta signatures. Study results and caveats: Frequencies of public TCR beta families were cumulated, and this identified carriers of CMV plus the relevant HLA. It was HLA-C-restricted CMV-specific TCR beta clonotypes that dominated the response ex vivo.

CDR1 and CDR2 (germline): SGHRS, YFSETQ. The CDR3 loop spans 19 amino acids. After removal of 4 bases from V and 6 bases from J, the junction contained 20 bases not matched to a gene. From the reads, TCRdb called clonotypes with MiXCR, one entry per CDR3 protein. The table has about 740,000 distinct CDR3 sequences, 35% seen once. The sequence derives from a human donor in good health (CMV status not recorded). Some clones in this sample may be carry-over from other donors' samples. The V gene is TRBV5-1, the J gene TRBJ2-1; TRBD1 aligns across 9 bases. Specimen: PBMCs. CDR3 amino acids: CASSKRTGVGTVEINEQFF. The CDR3 nucleotides read TGCGCCAGCAGCAAAAGGACAGGGGTCGGGACAGTGGAAATCAATGAGCAGTTCTTC.